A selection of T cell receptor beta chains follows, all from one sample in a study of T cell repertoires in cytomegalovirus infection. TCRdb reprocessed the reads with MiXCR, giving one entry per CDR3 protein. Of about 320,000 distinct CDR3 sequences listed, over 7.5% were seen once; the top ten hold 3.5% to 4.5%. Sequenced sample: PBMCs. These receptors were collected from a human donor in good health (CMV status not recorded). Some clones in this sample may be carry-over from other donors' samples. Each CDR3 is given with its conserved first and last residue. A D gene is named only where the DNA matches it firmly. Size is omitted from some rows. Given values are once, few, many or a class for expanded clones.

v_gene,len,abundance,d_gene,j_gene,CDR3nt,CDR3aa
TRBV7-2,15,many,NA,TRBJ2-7,TGTGCCAGCAGCTTAGAGGGGACTCCGTCTTACGAGCAGTACTTC,CASSLEGTPSYEQYF
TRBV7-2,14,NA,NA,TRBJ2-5,TGTGCCAGCAGCTACGGGACGTACCAAGAGACCCAGTACTTC,CASSYGTYQETQYF
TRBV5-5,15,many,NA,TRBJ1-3,TGTGCCAGCAGGGAGGAGCTTCATTTTGGAAACACCATATATTTT,CASREELHFGNTIYF
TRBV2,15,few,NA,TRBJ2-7,TGTGCCAGCAGTGAAGCGCGGCGGCTAGTCTACGAGCAGTACTTC,CASSEARRLVYEQYF
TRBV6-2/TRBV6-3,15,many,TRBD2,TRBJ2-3,TGTGCCAGCAGTTACGTCAGCGGGAGTCCAGATACGCAGTATTTT,CASSYVSGSPDTQYF
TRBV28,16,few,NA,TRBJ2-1,TGTGCCAGCAGCTCGGCTAGCGAGAGCTCCTACAATGAGCAGTTCTTC,CASSSASESSYNEQFF
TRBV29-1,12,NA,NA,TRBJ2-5,TGCAGCGTTGAAGGACAGAGTGAGACCCAGTACTTC,CSVEGQSETQYF
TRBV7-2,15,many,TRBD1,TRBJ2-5,TGTGCCAGCAGCTTAGGGACAGGGGGCCATGAGACCCAGTACTTC,CASSLGTGGHETQYF
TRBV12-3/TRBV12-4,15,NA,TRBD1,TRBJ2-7,TGTGCCAGCAGTTTACGGAGGACAGGGGGCTCCGAGCAGTACTTC,CASSLRRTGGSEQYF
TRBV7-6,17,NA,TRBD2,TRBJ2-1,TGTGCCAGCAGCTTACCCCGAAGCGGGGGGGCCTACAATGAGCAGTTCTTC,CASSLPRSGGAYNEQFF
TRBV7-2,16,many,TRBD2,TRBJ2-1,TGTGCCAGCAGCTCCCTTGGACTAGCGGGAGGGGTTGAGCAGTTCTTC,CASSSLGLAGGVEQFF
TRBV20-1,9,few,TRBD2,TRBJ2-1,TGCAGTGCTAGAGAGCGGGGGGTCTTC,CSARERGVF
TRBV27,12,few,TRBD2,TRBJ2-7,TGTGCCAGCAGCCGCGGGGGATTCGAGCAGTACTTC,CASSRGGFEQYF
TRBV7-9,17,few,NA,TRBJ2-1,TGTGCCAGCAGCTTAAGCGGTAGGGGGGACTCCTACAATGAGCAGTTCTTC,CASSLSGRGDSYNEQFF
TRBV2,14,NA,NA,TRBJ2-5,TGTGCCAGCAGTTTTGACAGATCTCAAGAGACCCAGTACTTC,CASSFDRSQETQYF
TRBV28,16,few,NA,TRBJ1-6,TGTGCCAGCAGTTTTTTACGGGGGTCCTATAATTCACCCCTCCACTTT,CASSFLRGSYNSPLHF
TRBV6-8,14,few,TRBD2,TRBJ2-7,TGTGCCAGCAGTAGACTAGCGGAGACCTACGAGCAGTACTTC,CASSRLAETYEQYF
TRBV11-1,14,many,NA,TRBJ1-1,TGTGCCAGCAGCTTCGGCAGGGTGAACACTGAAGCTTTCTTT,CASSFGRVNTEAFF
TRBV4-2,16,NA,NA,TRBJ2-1,TGTGCCAGCAGCCAAGTGGGTCAGCCGAAGGGGAATGAGCAGTTCTTC,CASSQVGQPKGNEQFF
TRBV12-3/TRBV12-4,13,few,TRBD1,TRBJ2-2,TGTGCCAGCAGCTACAGGGGCCCGGGGGAGCTGTTTTTT,CASSYRGPGELFF
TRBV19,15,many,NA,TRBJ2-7,TGTGCCAGTAGTATCCGGGACGGGTTTAAAATGGAGCAGTACTTC,CASSIRDGFKMEQYF
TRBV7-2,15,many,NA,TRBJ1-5,TGTGCCAGCAGCCCCGGAGGGGGGGCTCGTCAGCCCCAGCATTTT,CASSPGGGARQPQHF
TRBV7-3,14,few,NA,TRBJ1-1,TGTGCCAGCAGCTTACACGGAGAAAGCCCTGAAGCTTTCTTT,CASSLHGESPEAFF
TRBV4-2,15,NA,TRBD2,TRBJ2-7,TGTGCCAGCAGCCAACCGAGCGGGGGGGCCGGCGAGCAGTACTTC,CASSQPSGGAGEQYF
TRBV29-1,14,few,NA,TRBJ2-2,TGCAGCGTTGAAGGGGGGACCTTGACCGGGGAGCTGTTTTTT,CSVEGGTLTGELFF
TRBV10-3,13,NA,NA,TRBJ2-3,TGTGCCATCAGAACTATCATCGCAGATACGCAGTATTTT,CAIRTIIADTQYF
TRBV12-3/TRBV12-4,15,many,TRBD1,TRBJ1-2,TGTGCCAGCAGTTTAGAGCAGGGGGCGAACTATGGCTACACCTTC,CASSLEQGANYGYTF
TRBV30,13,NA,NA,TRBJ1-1,TGTGCCTGGAGGGGAGGACAGTGGACTGAAGCTTTCTTT,CAWRGGQWTEAFF
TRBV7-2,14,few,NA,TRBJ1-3,TGTGCCAGCAGCTCCGGGACTGCTGGAAACACCATATATTTT,CASSSGTAGNTIYF
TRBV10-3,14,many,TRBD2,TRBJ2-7,TGTGCCATCAGTGAGACTAGCGGGGTGGACGAGCAGTACTTC,CAISETSGVDEQYF
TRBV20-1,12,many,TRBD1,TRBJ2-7,TGCAGTGCTAGGGGACAGGGCTACGAGCAGTACTTC,CSARGQGYEQYF
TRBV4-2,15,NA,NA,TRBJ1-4,TGTGCCAGCACCCCTACGCCGAGCACTAATGAAAAACTGTTTTTT,CASTPTPSTNEKLFF
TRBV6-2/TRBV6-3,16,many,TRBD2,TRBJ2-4,TGTGCCAGCAGTCGACTAGCGGGGGAAGCCAAAAACATTCAGTACTTC,CASSRLAGEAKNIQYF
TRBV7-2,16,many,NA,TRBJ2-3,TGTGCCAGCGGGGGCCTAGGGGGGGGCCTATCAGATACGCAGTATTTT,CASGGLGGGLSDTQYF
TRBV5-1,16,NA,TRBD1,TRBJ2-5,TGCGCCAGCAGCCCGGGGGGGGACAGGGGCGGCGAGACCCAGTACTTC,CASSPGGDRGGETQYF
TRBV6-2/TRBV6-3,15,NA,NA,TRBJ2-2,TGTGCCAGCAGCGAAAATCAGGGAAGGACCGGGGAGCTGTTTTTT,CASSENQGRTGELFF
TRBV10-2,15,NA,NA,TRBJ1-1,TGCGCCAGCAGTGAGTGGGCTCCAAAGGACACTGAAGCTTTCTTT,CASSEWAPKDTEAFF
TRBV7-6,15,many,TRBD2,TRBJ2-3,TGTGCCAGCAGCGTGACTAGCGGGGGGAAAGGTACGCAGTATTTT,CASSVTSGGKGTQYF
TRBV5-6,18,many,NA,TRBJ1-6,TGTGCCAGCAGCCTGCAGGAAGGGCTCAGCTCCTATAATTCACCCCTCCACTTT,CASSLQEGLSSYNSPLHF
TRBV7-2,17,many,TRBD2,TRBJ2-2,TGTGCCAGCAGCCTAGGACTAGCGGAGGATCGGGCCGGGGAGCTGTTTTTT,CASSLGLAEDRAGELFF
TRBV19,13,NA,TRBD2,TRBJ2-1,TGTGCCAGTAGCATGACTAGCGGGAACGAGCAGTTCTTC,CASSMTSGNEQFF